The 5 T cell receptor beta chains below come from one sample, sequenced in a study of T cells in Graves' hyperthyroidism and ophthalmopathy. TCR beta CDR3 region amplification was performed from RNA transcripts. An initial round of RT-PCR targeting the TCR CDR3 relied on the HTBI primer set. TCRdb recomputed calls from the multiplex PCR reads with MiXCR, one row per CDR3 protein. This table has 200,000 to 300,000 distinct CDR3 sequences, approximately 24% appearing once. Sequencing input: blood. These receptors were obtained from a woman between 40 and 55 years old with Graves' ophthalmopathy.

This clonotype has a count of ten or more. This chain joins TRBV12-3 or TRBV12-4 and TRBJ1-5; tentative D call: TRBD1 (5 bases). Trimming removed 5 bases at V and 2 bases at J, with 10 bases between. The length of the CDR3 is 14 residues. In nucleotides, the CDR3 is TGTGCCAGCAGTCGGCGGGGGGGCAATCAGCCCCAGCATTTT. This translates into CASSRRGGNQPQHF.

This clonotype was found many times. The CDR3 region is CASIAEGNVNTEAFF. Here the CDR3 DNA reads TGTGCCAGCATCGCTGAGGGAAACGTAAACACTGAAGCTTTCTTT. The chain joins TRBV6-5 to TRBJ1-1; D is undetermined. CDR1 and CDR2 (germline): MNHEY, SVGAGI. V was trimmed by 7 bases and J by 2 bases, leaving 17 bases between them. CDR3 length: 15 residues.

The CDR3 here is CASSAGGQMNTEAFF. CDR3 bases: TGTGCCAGCAGTGCGGGAGGACAGATGAACACTGAAGCTTTCTTT. The chain has TRBV2 and TRBJ1-1; tentatively, D is TRBD1 (6 bases). Germline CDR1 SNHLY, CDR2 FYNNEI. CDR3 length: 15 residues. Trimming removed 4 bases from V and 0 bases from J, with 12 bases in between.

This clonotype was seen repeatedly, ten times or more. This chain joins TRBV6-1 and TRBJ2-5; perhaps TRBD1 as D (6 bases). The CDR3 is 15 residues long. Trimming removed 4 bases from V and 1 base from J, with 13 bases in between. Germline assignment: CDR1 MNHNS and CDR2 SASEGT. In DNA, the CDR3 is TGTGCCAGCAGTGGGACTGACAGGAGCCAAGAGACCCAGTACTTC. It translates to CASSGTDRSQETQYF.

This clonotype has more than one count but fewer than ten. A much larger clone sits a single nucleotide away, making a read error possible. The V gene is TRBV15, the J gene TRBJ2-6; D possibly matches TRBD1 or TRBD2 (5 bases each). The CDR3 covers 17 residues. Germline CDR1 and CDR2: LNHNV and YYDKDF (reference sequence). The CDR3 DNA reads as TGTGCCACCATCAGAGGGGCGGGCCGCTCTGGGGCCAACGTCCTGACTTTC. It translates to CATIRGAGRSGANVLTF.